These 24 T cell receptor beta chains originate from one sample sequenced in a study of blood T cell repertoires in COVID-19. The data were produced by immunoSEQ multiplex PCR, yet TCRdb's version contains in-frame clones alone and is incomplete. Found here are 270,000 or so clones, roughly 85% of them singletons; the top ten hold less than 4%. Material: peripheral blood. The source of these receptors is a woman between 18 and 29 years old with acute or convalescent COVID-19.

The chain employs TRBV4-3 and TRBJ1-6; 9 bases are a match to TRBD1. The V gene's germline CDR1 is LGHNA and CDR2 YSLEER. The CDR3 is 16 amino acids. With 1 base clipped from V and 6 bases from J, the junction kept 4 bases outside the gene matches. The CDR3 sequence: CASSQVLGQGNSPLHF. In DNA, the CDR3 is TGCGCCAGCAGCCAAGTTTTGGGACAGGGTAATTCACCCCTCCACTTT.

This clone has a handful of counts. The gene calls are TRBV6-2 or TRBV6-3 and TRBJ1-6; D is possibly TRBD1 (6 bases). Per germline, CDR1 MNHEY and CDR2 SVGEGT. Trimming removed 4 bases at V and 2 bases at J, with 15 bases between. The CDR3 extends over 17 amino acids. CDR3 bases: TGTGCCAGCAGTTCACGACAGGCCTCAACCTATAATTCACCCCTCCACTTT. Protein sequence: CASSSRQASTYNSPLHF.

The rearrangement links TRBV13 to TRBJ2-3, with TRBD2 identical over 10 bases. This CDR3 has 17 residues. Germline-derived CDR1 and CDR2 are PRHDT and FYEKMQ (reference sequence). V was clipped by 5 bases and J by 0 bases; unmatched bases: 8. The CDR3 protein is CASSRTSGFTSTDTQYF. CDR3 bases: TGTGCCAGCAGCCGGACTAGCGGTTTTACTAGCACAGATACGCAGTATTTT.

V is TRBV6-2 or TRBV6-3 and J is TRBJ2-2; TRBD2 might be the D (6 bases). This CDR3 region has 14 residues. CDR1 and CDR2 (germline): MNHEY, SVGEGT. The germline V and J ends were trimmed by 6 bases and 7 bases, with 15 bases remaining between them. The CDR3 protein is CASSPPSEGGELFF. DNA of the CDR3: TGTGCCAGCAGCCCCCCTAGCGAGGGCGGGGAGCTGTTTTTT.

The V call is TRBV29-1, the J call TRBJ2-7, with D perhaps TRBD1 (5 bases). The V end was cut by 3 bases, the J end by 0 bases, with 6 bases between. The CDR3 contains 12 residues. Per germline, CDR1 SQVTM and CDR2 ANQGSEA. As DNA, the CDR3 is TGCAGCGTTGAGACAGTCTCCTACGAGCAGTACTTC. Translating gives CSVETVSYEQYF.

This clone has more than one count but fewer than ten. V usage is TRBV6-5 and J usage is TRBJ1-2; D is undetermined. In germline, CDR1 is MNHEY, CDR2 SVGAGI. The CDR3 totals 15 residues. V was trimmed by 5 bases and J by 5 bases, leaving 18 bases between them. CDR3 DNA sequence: TGTGCCAGCAGTCAAACTTACGGCGAGGATTATGGCTACACCTTC. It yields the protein CASSQTYGEDYGYTF.

For the CDR3, the DNA is TGCAGTGCTCCGAGAGGCACGGCTTTCTTT. Protein sequence: CSAPRGTAFF. V usage is TRBV20-1 and J usage is TRBJ1-1; no clear D gene. The CDR3 runs to 10 residues. Per germline, CDR1 DFQATT and CDR2 SNEGSKA (reference sequence). V shed 5 bases and J shed 11 bases, with 12 bases lying between them.

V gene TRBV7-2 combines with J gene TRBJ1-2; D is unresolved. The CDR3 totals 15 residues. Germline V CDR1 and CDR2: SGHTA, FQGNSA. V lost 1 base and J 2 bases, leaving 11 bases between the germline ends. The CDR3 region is CASSLDSTTNYGYTF. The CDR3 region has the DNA TGTGCCAGCAGCTTAGATAGCACTACCAACTATGGCTACACCTTC.

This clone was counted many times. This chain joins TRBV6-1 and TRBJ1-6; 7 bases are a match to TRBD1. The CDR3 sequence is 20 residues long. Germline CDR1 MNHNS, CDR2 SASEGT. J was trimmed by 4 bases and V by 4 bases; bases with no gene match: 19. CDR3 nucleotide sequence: TGTGCCAGCAGTGGCCCCGGAATTGGGACAGCCAATATTTATAATTCACCCCTCCACTTT. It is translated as CASSGPGIGTANIYNSPLHF.

CDR3 DNA: TGTGCCAGCAGTTTATATGGGACAGGGGGCACCGGGGAGCTGTTTTTT. As protein: CASSLYGTGGTGELFF. The V call is TRBV27, the J call TRBJ2-2, with 11 bases that match TRBD1. CDR1 is MNHEY, CDR2 SMNVEV, per germline (reference sequence). Trimming at V came to 1 base and at J to 4 bases, leaving 2 bases not matched to a gene. This CDR3 spans 16 amino acids.

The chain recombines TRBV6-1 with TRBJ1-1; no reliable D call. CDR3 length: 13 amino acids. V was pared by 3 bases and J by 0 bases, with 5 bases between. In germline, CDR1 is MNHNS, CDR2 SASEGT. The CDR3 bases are TGTGCCAGCAGTGACCTACTGAACACTGAAGCTTTCTTT. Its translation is CASSDLLNTEAFF.

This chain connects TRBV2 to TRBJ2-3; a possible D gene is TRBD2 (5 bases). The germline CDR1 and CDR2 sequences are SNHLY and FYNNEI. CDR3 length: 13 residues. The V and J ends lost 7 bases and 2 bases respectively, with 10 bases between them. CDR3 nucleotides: TGTGCCAGCAAGGGAGTAGACACAGATACGCAGTATTTT. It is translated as CASKGVDTDTQYF.

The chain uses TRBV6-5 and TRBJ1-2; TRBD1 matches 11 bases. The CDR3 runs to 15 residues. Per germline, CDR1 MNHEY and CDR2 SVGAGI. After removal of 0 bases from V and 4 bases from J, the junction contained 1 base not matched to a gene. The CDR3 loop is CASSYSGTGGYGYTF. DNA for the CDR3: TGTGCCAGCAGTTACTCTGGGACAGGGGGCTATGGCTACACCTTC.

DNA for the CDR3: TGTGCCTGGAGTCTGTCTTCGAACACCGGGGAGCTGTTTTTT. Translating gives CAWSLSSNTGELFF. V usage is TRBV30 and J usage is TRBJ2-2, with D unclear. The CDR3 has 14 residues. V was shortened by 2 bases and J by 0 bases, with 7 bases between the two germline ends. CDR1 and CDR2 from the germline V gene are GTSNPN and SVGIG (reference sequence).

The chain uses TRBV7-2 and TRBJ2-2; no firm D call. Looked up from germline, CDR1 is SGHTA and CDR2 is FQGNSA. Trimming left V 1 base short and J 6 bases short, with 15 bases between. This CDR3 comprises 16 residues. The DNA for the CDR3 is TGTGCCAGCAGCTTAGTAACGGCCCCCAGGCCCGGGGAGCTGTTTTTT. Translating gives CASSLVTAPRPGELFF.

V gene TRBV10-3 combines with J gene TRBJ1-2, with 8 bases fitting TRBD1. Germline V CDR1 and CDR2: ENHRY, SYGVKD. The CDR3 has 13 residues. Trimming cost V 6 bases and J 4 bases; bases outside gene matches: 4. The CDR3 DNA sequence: TGTGCCATCAGGGGGGACAGGATCTATGGCTACACCTTC. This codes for CAIRGDRIYGYTF.

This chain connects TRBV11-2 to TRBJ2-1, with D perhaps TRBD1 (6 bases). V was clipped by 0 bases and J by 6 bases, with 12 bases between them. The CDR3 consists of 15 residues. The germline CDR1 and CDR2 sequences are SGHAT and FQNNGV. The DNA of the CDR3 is TGTGCCAGCAGCTTAGATTACGGACAGAGCAATGAGCAGTTCTTC. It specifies CASSLDYGQSNEQFF.

CDR3 nucleotide sequence: TGTGCCAGCAGTCCAGGGGGCAATCAGCCCCAGCATTTT. Encoded protein: CASSPGGNQPQHF. This sequence joins TRBV6-5 and TRBJ1-5; D is possibly TRBD1 (6 bases). The CDR3 is made up of 13 amino acids. CDR1 and CDR2 (germline): MNHEY, SVGAGI. The V and J ends lost 5 bases and 2 bases respectively, with 7 bases between them.

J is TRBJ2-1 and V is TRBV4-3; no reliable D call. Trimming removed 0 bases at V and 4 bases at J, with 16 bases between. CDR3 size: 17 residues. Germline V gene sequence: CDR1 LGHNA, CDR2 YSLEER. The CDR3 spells CASSQDSQVGLYNEQFF. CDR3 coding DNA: TGCGCCAGCAGCCAAGACAGCCAGGTCGGCCTTTACAATGAGCAGTTCTTC.

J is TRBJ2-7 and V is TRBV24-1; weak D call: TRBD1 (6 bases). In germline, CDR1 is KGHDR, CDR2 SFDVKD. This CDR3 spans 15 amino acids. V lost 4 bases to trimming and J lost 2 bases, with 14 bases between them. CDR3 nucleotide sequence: TGTGCCACCAGTGAAGGGACAACACCACCCTACGAGCAGTACTTC. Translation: CATSEGTTPPYEQYF.

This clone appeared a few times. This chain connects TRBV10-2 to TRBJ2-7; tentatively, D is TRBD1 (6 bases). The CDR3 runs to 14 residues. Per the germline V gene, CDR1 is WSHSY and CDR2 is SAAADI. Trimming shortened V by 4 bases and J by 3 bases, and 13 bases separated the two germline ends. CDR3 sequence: CASSVGGQFYEQYF. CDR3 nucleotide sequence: TGCGCCAGCAGTGTTGGAGGACAGTTCTACGAGCAGTACTTC.

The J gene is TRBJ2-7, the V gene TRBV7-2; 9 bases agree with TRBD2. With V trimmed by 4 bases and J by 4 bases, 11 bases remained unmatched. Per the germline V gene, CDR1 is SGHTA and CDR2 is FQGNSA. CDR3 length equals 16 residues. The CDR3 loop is CASSSALSGRAYEQYF. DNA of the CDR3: TGTGCCAGCAGCTCCGCCCTTAGCGGGAGAGCTTACGAGCAGTACTTC.

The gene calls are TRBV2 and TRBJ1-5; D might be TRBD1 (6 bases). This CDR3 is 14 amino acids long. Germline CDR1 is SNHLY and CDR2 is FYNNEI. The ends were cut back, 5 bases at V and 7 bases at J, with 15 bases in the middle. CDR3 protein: CASSLKQGGQPQHF. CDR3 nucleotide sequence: TGTGCCAGCAGTTTAAAACAGGGTGGACAGCCCCAGCATTTT.

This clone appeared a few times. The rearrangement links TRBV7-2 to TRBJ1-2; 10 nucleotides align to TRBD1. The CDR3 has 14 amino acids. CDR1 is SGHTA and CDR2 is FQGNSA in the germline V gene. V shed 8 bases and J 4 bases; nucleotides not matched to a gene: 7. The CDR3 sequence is CASATGTGVYGYTF. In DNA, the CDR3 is TGTGCCAGCGCGACGGGGACAGGGGTCTATGGCTACACCTTC.